The 19 T cell receptor beta chains below were found in one sample sequenced in a study of Ad26.COV2.S vaccination and SARS-CoV-2 variants. Profiling relied on immunoSEQ multiplex PCR, and the TCRdb table lists in-frame clones only, not all of them. The data contain 500,000 or so clones, 89% of them singletons. Treatment described: about 20 received Ad26.COV2.S at low or high dose, single or two shots; roughly five received placebo; per-sample allocation not given. Sampling occurred on day 63 after the first vaccine or placebo injection. Material: peripheral blood, obtained in a trial of Ad26.COV2.S vaccine versus placebo. These receptors came from a person aged 18 to 59 who received the Ad26.COV2.S COVID-19 vaccine or a placebo.

The chain couples TRBV5-1 to TRBJ2-3; unclear D gene. Trimming took 0 bases from V and 4 from J, leaving 6 bases between them. The CDR3 is 13 residues long. The germline V gene encodes CDR1 SGHRS and CDR2 YFSETQ. The CDR3 here is CASSLGVADTQYF. The CDR3 DNA reads TGCGCCAGCAGCTTGGGGGTCGCAGATACGCAGTATTTT.

This clone was detected once. The V and J genes are TRBV18 and TRBJ2-2, with 8 bases fitting TRBD2. The CDR3 spans 16 residues. Germline V lookup: CDR1 KGHSH, CDR2 LQKENI. J lost 3 bases, V lost 2 bases, and 5 bases had no gene match. The CDR3 region has the DNA TGTGCCAGCTCACCAGTTAGCGGGACCTACACCGGGGAGCTGTTTTTT. Amino acids: CASSPVSGTYTGELFF.

This chain joins TRBV7-3 and TRBJ2-3, with a tentative D call TRBD2 (7 bases). Germline values: CDR1 SGHTA, CDR2 FQGTGA. CDR3 length: 15 residues. The germline V and J ends were trimmed by 5 bases and 2 bases, with 14 bases remaining between them. Here the CDR3 reads CASSGRGTNTDTQYF. The CDR3 nucleotides read TGTGCCAGCAGCGGAAGGGGGACTAACACAGATACGCAGTATTTT.

The gene calls are TRBV5-1 and TRBJ1-3, with 10 bases aligning to TRBD1. Germline V gene sequence: CDR1 SGHRS, CDR2 YFSETQ. Trimming removed 1 base from V and 0 bases from J; junction bases left unmatched: 4. The CDR3 has 17 amino acids. Written as DNA, the CDR3 is TGCGCCAGCAGCTTGTACGGACAGGGGGGCTCTGGAAACACCATATATTTT. Its protein product is CASSLYGQGGSGNTIYF.

This clone has a single count. This chain connects TRBV6-4 to TRBJ2-5; D not resolved. Per the germline V gene, CDR1 is MRHNA and CDR2 is SNTAGT. This CDR3 contains 13 residues. V was pared by 3 bases and J by 5 bases, with 10 bases between. The CDR3 nucleotides read TGTGCCAGCAGTGAAGGGCCCTCGGAGACCCAGTACTTC. It specifies CASSEGPSETQYF.

The V call is TRBV9, the J call TRBJ1-4; TRBD1 might be the D (5 bases). CDR3 length: 16 residues. Germline V gene sequence: CDR1 SGDLS, CDR2 YYNGEE. V shed 4 bases and J shed 5 bases, with 18 bases lying between them. The CDR3 bases are TGTGCCAGCAGCCCTCACCCCTTGGGGGTAAATGAAAAACTGTTTTTT. Protein sequence: CASSPHPLGVNEKLFF.

The chain combines TRBV28 with TRBJ2-5; 13 bases are shared with TRBD2. The CDR3 has 19 residues. Germline V gene data show CDR1 as MDHEN and CDR2 as SYDVKM. Losses at the gene ends were 6 bases for V and 2 bases for J; bases not matched to a gene: 15. CDR3 sequence reads: CASRPPRGLAGAKQETQYF. The CDR3 DNA reads TGTGCCAGCAGGCCCCCGCGCGGACTAGCGGGGGCGAAACAAGAGACCCAGTACTTC.

The chain links TRBV5-6 to TRBJ2-7; perhaps TRBD1 as D (6 bases). CDR1 and CDR2 from the germline V gene are SGHDT and YYEEEE. The V end was cut by 2 bases, the J end by 5 bases, with 14 bases between. The CDR3 extends over 14 amino acids. The DNA of the CDR3 is TGTGCCAGCAGCTTCATGGCACCAGGGGACGAGCAGTACTTC. Protein sequence: CASSFMAPGDEQYF.

The chain joins TRBV5-1 to TRBJ2-7, with D unresolved. Per germline, CDR1 SGHRS and CDR2 YFSETQ. This CDR3 has 13 residues. Trimming removed 0 bases from V and 6 bases from J, with 10 bases in between. In DNA form, the CDR3 reads TGCGCCAGCAGCTTGGTTGGGGTTGGCGAGCAGTACTTC. Translating gives CASSLVGVGEQYF.

This sequence joins TRBV19 and TRBJ2-3; TRBD2 aligns across 9 bases. The CDR3 has 14 residues. V trimming: 1 base; J trimming: 4 bases; junction bases outside the gene matches: 0. Germline loops: CDR1 LNHDA, CDR2 SQIVND (reference sequence). DNA for the CDR3: TGTGCCAGTAGTATAGGCGGGGGGGCAGATACGCAGTATTTT. Amino acids: CASSIGGGADTQYF.

This rearrangement joins TRBV4-3 to TRBJ1-1, with D possibly matching TRBD1 (5 bases). Per the germline V gene, CDR1 is LGHNA and CDR2 is YSLEER. V was pared by 0 bases and J by 3 bases, with 14 bases between. The CDR3 runs to 16 residues. DNA for the CDR3: TGCGCCAGCAGCCAAGACTTACCAGGGTGGGACACTGAAGCTTTCTTT. Translating gives CASSQDLPGWDTEAFF.

The rearrangement joins TRBV4-2 to TRBJ2-3; D is possibly TRBD1 (6 bases). This CDR3 comprises 15 residues. Trimming took off 4 bases at V and 2 bases at J, with 13 bases between the two ends. CDR1 and CDR2 (germline): LGHNA, YNFKEQ. The CDR3 loop reads CASSPGQGYTDTQYF. CDR3 nucleotide sequence: TGTGCCAGCAGCCCCGGCCAGGGGTACACAGATACGCAGTATTTT.

In the case of this clone: This specimen includes other DNA sequences encoding the same CDR3. This sequence joins TRBV11-2 and TRBJ2-3; D remains ambiguous. CDR1 is SGHAT, CDR2 FQNNGV, per germline. The ends were cut back, 0 bases at V and 3 bases at J, with 4 bases in the middle. The CDR3 has 13 amino acids. The CDR3 reads CASSLDLTDTQYF. In DNA, the CDR3 is TGTGCCAGCAGCTTAGATCTGACAGATACGCAGTATTTT.

This clone appeared once. The chain combines TRBV7-3 with TRBJ1-5; D remains ambiguous. The V gene lost 5 bases and the J gene lost 1 base, with 9 bases spanning the gap. The CDR3 consists of 14 residues. Per the germline V gene, CDR1 is SGHTA and CDR2 is FQGTGA. In nucleotides, the CDR3 is TGTGCCAGCAGCCCAACTGGGAGCAATCAGCCCCAGCATTTT. Translated: CASSPTGSNQPQHF.

V is TRBV4-2 and J is TRBJ1-2, with a weak D call TRBD1 (6 bases). The CDR3 consists of 17 residues. CDR1 and CDR2 (germline): LGHNA, YNFKEQ. V gave up 1 base and J gave up 6 bases, with 21 bases separating them. CDR3 nucleotide sequence: TGTGCCAGCAGCCAAGCCTCCTTATGGGGGGGCGAAGATGGCTACACCTTC. Its protein is CASSQASLWGGEDGYTF.

V usage is TRBV7-2 and J usage is TRBJ2-1; weak D call: TRBD1 (6 bases). The CDR3 is 15 residues long. Deletions cut 3 bases from V and 7 bases from J, with 16 bases between. CDR1 and CDR2 from the germline V gene are SGHTA and FQGNSA. CDR3 nucleotide sequence: TGTGCCAGCAGCTTCGGAGGTAGGGGGTTGAATGAGCAGTTCTTC. It yields the protein CASSFGGRGLNEQFF. Based on the CDR3 plus reference TRBV7-2 and TRBJ2-1, the full variable domain is GAGVSQSPSNKVTEKGKDVELRCDPISGHTALYWYRQSLGQGLEFLIYFQGNSAPDKSGLPSDRFSAERTGGSVSTLTIQRTQQEDSAVYLCASSFGGRGLNEQFFGPGTRLTVL.

For this clone: The same CDR3 can be traced to other DNA sequences in this sample. This chain links TRBV9 with TRBJ2-5, with D perhaps matching TRBD1 or TRBD2 (6 bases each). The germline gives CDR1 SGDLS, CDR2 YYNGEE. Trimming took 2 bases from V and 5 from J, leaving 10 bases between them. CDR3 length: 13 residues. CDR3 sequence: CASSVGGSETQYF. The CDR3 coding sequence is TGTGCCAGCAGCGTCGGGGGCAGCGAGACCCAGTACTTC.

The chain joins TRBV28 to TRBJ1-4; D ambiguous. The CDR3 extends over 15 amino acids. V was shortened by 4 bases and J by 8 bases, with 17 bases between the two germline ends. From germline, CDR1 is MDHEN and CDR2 SYDVKM. For the CDR3, the DNA is TGTGCCAGCAGTTATCCTACCCTGTCTCGGGAAAAACTGTTTTTT. Its translation: CASSYPTLSREKLFF.

This chain links TRBV5-1 with TRBJ1-4; D gene uncertain. Germline CDR1 SGHRS, CDR2 YFSETQ. V was shortened by 0 bases and J by 7 bases, with 10 bases between the two germline ends. This CDR3 spans 14 amino acids. The CDR3 sequence: CASSLEQSGEKLFF. Written as DNA, the CDR3 is TGCGCCAGCAGCTTGGAGCAGTCCGGTGAAAAACTGTTTTTT.